This T cell receptor beta chain was sequenced in a study of blood T cells in healthy people across ages. Notes on this clonotype: What it recognizes is unknown.

Study observations and caveats: Bulk PBMC profiling left naive and antigen-experienced comparisons inconclusive.

Germline V gives CDR1 DFQATT, CDR2 SNEGSKA (reference sequence). The CDR3 is 12 residues long. V shed 3 bases, J shed 11 bases, and the junction held 9 bases outside the gene matches. Alongside a J-beta primer mix, a sample-barcoded 5' primer served in a second PCR lasting about 7 to 11 cycles. From the 5' RACE reads, TCRdb called clonotypes with MiXCR, one entry per CDR3 protein. The sample shows about 780,000 distinct CDR3 sequences, 35% to 60% of them seen only once. This sequence originates from a man older than 75 in good health. Sequenced material: blood. The chain combines TRBV20-1 with TRBJ2-5, with 7 bases that match TRBD2. The CDR3: CSARGEGREQYF. CDR3 sequence (DNA): TGCAGTGCTAGGGGGGAGGGGAGGGAGCAGTACTTC.